The 4 T cell receptor beta chains below were found in one sample sequenced in a study of T cells after yellow fever vaccination. TCRdb re-called the 5' RACE reads with MiXCR, one entry per CDR3 protein. Of approximately 160,000 distinct CDR3 sequences listed, approximately 6.2% were seen once; the top ten hold roughly 3%. Sequencing used CD4+ T cells sorted from PBMCs, obtained on the day of the first yellow fever vaccination. The receptor set was obtained from a man younger than 35 who received the YFV17D yellow fever vaccine.

Ten or more counts support this clonotype. The chain joins TRBV25-1 to TRBJ2-1, with 16 bases matching TRBD2. Germline V gene data show CDR1 as MGHDK and CDR2 as SYGVNS. Trimming cost V 3 bases and J 1 base; bases outside gene matches: 3. CDR3 length equals 18 residues. CDR3 protein: CASSDGTSGGGSYNEQFF. The CDR3 DNA reads TGTGCCAGCAGTGACGGGACTAGCGGGGGGGGTTCCTACAATGAGCAGTTCTTC.

This clonotype was detected many times. This chain connects TRBV12-5 to TRBJ2-2, with 8 positions matching TRBD1. Losses at the gene ends were 4 bases for V and 3 bases for J; bases not matched to a gene: 7. The CDR3 covers 16 residues. From germline, CDR1 is LGHNT and CDR2 FRNRAP. The DNA of the CDR3 is TGTGCTAGTGGTTGGGGGACAGGAACACACACCGGGGAGCTGTTTTTT. Its translation: CASGWGTGTHTGELFF.

The CDR3 spells CASSLLGKADTQYF. The CDR3 DNA is TGTGCCAGCAGCTTATTGGGGAAAGCAGATACGCAGTATTTT. The chain recombines TRBV11-2 with TRBJ2-3; D unclear. Germline V CDR1 and CDR2: SGHAT, FQNNGV. The CDR3 covers 14 residues. With 2 bases removed from V and 4 bases from J, the gap between germline ends came to 10 bases.

This clonotype was detected a few times. The chain recombines TRBV6-5 with TRBJ2-4; TRBD1 matches 7 bases. J was trimmed by 0 bases and V by 7 bases; bases with no gene match: 15. Germline V gene sequence: CDR1 MNHEY, CDR2 SVGAGI. CDR3 length equals 18 residues. The CDR3 loop is CASTPTGISTLAKNIQYF. CDR3 nucleotides: TGTGCCAGCACCCCGACAGGGATATCGACCCTAGCCAAAAACATTCAGTACTTC.